This entry describes one TCR beta chain. Its cognate antigen has yet to be identified. The record has no base qualities; no much larger clone is one base away. V loses 6 bases of germline sequence and J loses 7 bases, and the interval between the two ends is 13 bases. Reading the germline V gene gives CDR1 MDHEN and CDR2 SYDVKM. The CDR3 contains 12 residues, cysteine and valine counted. Only the CDR3 region is kept as DNA, spanning 36 bases read in frame from base 1. Enrolling through a virtual design, the prospective study's participants ranged in age from roughly 18 to 95 years and lived across about two dozen United States geographic areas. To assign participants to cohorts, the prospective study relied on clinical history that participants themselves reported in a screening survey and a study questionnaire. A participant counted as exposed if, within 2 weeks of entering the study, that participant had been in contact with someone who had a PCR-confirmed or clinician-diagnosed COVID-19 case. Mobile phlebotomists in the prospective study collected whole blood, serum and a nasopharyngeal or oropharyngeal swab from every participant. Additional blood draws and questionnaires over an approximately 2-month period could optionally be provided by prospective study participants. Prospective study blood samples were shipped either frozen or at room temperature before DNA extraction.

This entry is derived from a study of blood T cell repertoires in COVID-19 (dated by TCRdb to the early 2020s). Regarding the research as a whole: The collaborator samples originated in the United States, Italy and Spain and spanned the acute and convalescent phases of COVID-19. The prospective study material was composed of cDNA or gDNA derived from T cells, B-cell-depleted T cells, or PBMCs. Deeply sampled blood TCRbeta repertoires from subjects exposed to, actively infected with, or recovered from COVID-19 were included in the dataset. The repertoires were made available in a free public database intended to serve as a resource for research on the immune response to SARS-CoV-2. Samples were obtained from the ongoing ImmuneRACE study (first 160 participants) and from some 1,200 subjects provided by 6 global collaborators. The sample metadata nearly always contained a de-identified subject ID, COVID-19 status, age in years and sex. Where available, HLA class I and class II types were taken from metadata supplied by the sample provider and were not determined by assay-based typing.

TCRbeta CDR3 regions were amplified from genomic DNA using the immunoSEQ Assay, a bias-controlled multiplex PCR. As for the original processing: The number of nucleated cells in each sample was estimated by amplification of reference gene primers within the assay. Sequence reads were collapsed and filtered to measure the absolute abundance of every unique TCRbeta CDR3 rearrangement. For each sample, productive Simpson clonality was calculated as the square root of Simpson's diversity index over productive rearrangements. Drawn from immuneACCESS, this table holds only the in-frame rearrangements with V and J called that TCRdb kept. Clones are partly lost; checked studies trace under half to an unresolved V gene and leave the rest unexplained. The D gene and trimming were derived from the DNA, and the V and J assignments and clone size from that table. For this sample the table gives some 270,000 clones, of which over 75% were detected only once. The top ten clones comprise over 2.5% of the sample.

Summary of the overall study and its limitations: How much clinical and demographic metadata was included differed by source and by participant, and the metadata was provided uncurated.

The chain is made from TRBV28 and TRBJ2-7; perhaps TRBD1 is the D gene, with 8 bases matching. The sequence was obtained from a woman aged 35 to 49 who had been exposed to COVID-19. Sequencing was performed on PBMCs or T cells enriched from blood (not recorded which). The CDR3 has the sequence CASSNRGGEQYV. The nucleotide sequence is given as TGTGCCAGCAGCAACAGGGGGGGGGAGCAGTACGTC.